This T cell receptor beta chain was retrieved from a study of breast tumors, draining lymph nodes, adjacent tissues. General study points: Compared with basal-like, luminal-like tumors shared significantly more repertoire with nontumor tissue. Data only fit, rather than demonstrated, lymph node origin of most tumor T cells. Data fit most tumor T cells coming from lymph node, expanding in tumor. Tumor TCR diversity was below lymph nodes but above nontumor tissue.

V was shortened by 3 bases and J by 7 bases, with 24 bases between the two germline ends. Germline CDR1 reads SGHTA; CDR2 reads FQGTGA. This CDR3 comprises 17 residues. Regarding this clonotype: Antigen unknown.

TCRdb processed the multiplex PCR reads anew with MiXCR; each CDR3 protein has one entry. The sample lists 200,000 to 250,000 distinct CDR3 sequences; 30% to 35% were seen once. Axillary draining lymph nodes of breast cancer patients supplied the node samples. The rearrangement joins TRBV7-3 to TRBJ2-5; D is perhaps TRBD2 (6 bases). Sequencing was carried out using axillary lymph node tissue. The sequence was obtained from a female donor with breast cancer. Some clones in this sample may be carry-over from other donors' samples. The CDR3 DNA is TGTGCCAGCAGCTTCGGCAGTGGGAAGGGAACCGGGGGGACCCAGTACTTC. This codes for CASSFGSGKGTGGTQYF.